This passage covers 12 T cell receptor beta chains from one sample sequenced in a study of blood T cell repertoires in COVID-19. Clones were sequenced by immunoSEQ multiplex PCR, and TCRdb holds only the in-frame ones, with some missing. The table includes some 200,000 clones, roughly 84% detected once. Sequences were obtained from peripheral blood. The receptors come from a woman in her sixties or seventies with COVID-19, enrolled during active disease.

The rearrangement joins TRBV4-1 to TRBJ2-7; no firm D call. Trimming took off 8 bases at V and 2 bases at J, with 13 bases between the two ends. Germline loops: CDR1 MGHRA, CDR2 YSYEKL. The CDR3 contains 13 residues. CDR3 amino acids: CASGWADTYEQYF. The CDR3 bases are TGCGCCAGCGGGTGGGCCGATACCTACGAGCAGTACTTC.

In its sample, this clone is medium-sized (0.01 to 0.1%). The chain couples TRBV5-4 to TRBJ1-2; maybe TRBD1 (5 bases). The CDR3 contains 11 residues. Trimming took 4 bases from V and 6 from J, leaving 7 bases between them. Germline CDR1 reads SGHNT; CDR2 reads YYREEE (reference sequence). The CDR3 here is CASSAGHGYTF. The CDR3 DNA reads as TGTGCCAGCAGCGCGGGACATGGCTACACCTTC.

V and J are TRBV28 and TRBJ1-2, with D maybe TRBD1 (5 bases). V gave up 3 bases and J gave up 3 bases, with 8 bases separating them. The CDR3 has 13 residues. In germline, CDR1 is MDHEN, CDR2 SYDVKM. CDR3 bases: TGTGCCAGCAGTTTTGAGACAGACTATGGCTACACCTTC. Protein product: CASSFETDYGYTF.

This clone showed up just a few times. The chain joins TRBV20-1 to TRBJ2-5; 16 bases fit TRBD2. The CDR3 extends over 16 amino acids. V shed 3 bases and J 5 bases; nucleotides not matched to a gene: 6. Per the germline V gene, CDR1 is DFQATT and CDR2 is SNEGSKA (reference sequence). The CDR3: CSASQGLAGGTETQYF. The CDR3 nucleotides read TGCAGTGCTAGTCAGGGACTAGCGGGGGGGACGGAGACCCAGTACTTC.

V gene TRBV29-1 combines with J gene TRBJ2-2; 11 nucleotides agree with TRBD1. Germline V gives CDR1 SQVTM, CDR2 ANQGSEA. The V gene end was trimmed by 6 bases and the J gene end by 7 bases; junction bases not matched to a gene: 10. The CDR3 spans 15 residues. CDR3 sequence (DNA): TGCAGCGTCCGCGGGACAGGGGGGCCCCACGGGGAGCTGTTTTTT. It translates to CSVRGTGGPHGELFF.

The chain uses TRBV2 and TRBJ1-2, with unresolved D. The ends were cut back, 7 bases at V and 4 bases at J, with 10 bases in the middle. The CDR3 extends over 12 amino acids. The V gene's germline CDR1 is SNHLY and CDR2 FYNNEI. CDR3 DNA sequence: TGTGCCAGCAATCCACAGATCTATGGCTACACCTTC. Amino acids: CASNPQIYGYTF. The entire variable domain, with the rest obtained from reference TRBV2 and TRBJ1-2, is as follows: EPEVTQTPSHQVTQMGQEVILRCVPISNHLYFYWYRQILGQKVEFLVSFYNNEISEKSEIFDDQFSVERPDGSNFTLKIRSTKLEDSAMYFCASNPQIYGYTFGSGTRLTVV.

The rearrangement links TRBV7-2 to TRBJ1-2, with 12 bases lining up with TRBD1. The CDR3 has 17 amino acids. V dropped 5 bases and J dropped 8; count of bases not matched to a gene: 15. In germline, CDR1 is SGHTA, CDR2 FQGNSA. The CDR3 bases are TGTGCCAGCAGCCGTCCCGGGACAGGGGGCGCGGTTGCGGGCTACACCTTC. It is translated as CASSRPGTGGAVAGYTF.

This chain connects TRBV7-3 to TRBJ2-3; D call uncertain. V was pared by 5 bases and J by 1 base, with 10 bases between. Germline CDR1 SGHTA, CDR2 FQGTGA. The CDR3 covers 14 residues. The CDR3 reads CASSPLRGTDTQYF. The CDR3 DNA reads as TGTGCCAGCAGCCCCCTCCGCGGCACAGATACGCAGTATTTT.

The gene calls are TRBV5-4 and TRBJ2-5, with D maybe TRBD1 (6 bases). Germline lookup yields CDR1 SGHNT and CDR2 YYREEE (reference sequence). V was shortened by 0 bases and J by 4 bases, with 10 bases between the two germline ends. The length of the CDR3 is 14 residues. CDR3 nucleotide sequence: TGTGCCAGCAGCTTGGGGTTAGGGGGAGAGACCCAGTACTTC. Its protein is CASSLGLGGETQYF.

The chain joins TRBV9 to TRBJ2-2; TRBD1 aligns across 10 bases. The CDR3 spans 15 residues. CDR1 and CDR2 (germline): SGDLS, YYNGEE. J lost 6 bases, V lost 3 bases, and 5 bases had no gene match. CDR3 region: CASSARTGGAGELFF. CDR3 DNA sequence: TGTGCCAGCAGCGCAAGGACAGGGGGGGCCGGGGAGCTGTTTTTT.

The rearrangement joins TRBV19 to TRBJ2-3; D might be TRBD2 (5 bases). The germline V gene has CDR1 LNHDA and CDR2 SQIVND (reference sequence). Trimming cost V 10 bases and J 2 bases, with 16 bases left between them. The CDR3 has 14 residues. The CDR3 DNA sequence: TGTGCCACCGCCGGGGTAGTTTTCACAGATACGCAGTATTTT. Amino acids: CATAGVVFTDTQYF.

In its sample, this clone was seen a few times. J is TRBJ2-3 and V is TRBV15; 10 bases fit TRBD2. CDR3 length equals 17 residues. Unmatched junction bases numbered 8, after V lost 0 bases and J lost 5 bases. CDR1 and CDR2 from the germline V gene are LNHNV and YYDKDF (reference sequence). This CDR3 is CATSRDLAGEGGDTQYF. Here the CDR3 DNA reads TGTGCCACCAGCAGAGACCTAGCGGGAGAGGGGGGAGATACGCAGTATTTT.